The TCR beta chain described here comes from a study of CD8 T cells in ankylosing spondylitis. This clonotype was observed a handful of times. The target antigen is unknown. Findings and limits, study-wide: A TCR beta motif of roughly 8 highly homologous variants appeared characteristic of ankylosing spondylitis blood. Significantly higher representation of disease-linked clones was reported for matched ankylosing spondylitis synovial fluid. Reactive arthritis synovial fluid and blood were previously reported to contain some motif variants.

CDR3 length: 16 residues. J lost 1 base, V lost 2 bases, and 3 bases had no gene match. The germline gives CDR1 SGHRS, CDR2 YFSETQ. With molecular barcodes, quantitative 5'-RACE was used to make the TCR beta libraries. TCRdb passed the 5' RACE reads through MiXCR, listing each CDR3 protein once. The sample consists of around 120,000 distinct CDR3 sequences, roughly 15% of them appearing once. This clonotype was sampled from a female donor with ankylosing spondylitis or in good health (not recorded which). The specimen was blood, either unsorted or a sorted T cell fraction (not recorded which). The chain joins TRBV5-1 to TRBJ2-6; 7 nucleotides match TRBD1. The CDR3 spells CASSLQGSSGANVLTF. CDR3 coding DNA: TGCGCCAGCAGCTTACAGGGGTCGTCTGGGGCCAACGTCCTGACTTTC. Complete variable domain (other parts from reference TRBV5-1 and TRBJ2-6): KAGVTQTPRYLIKTRGQQVTLSCSPISGHRSVSWYQQTPGQGLQFLFEYFSETQRNKGNFPGRFSGRQFSNSRSEMNVSTLELGDSALYLCASSLQGSSGANVLTFGAGSRLTVL.